This entry features one T cell receptor (beta chain) sequence. The antigen is unknown. This record belongs to a study of shared clonotypes between healthy human individuals. Trimming at V came to 6 bases and at J to 5 bases, leaving 10 bases not matched to a gene. This CDR3 has 16 amino acids. CDR1 is SGHAT and CDR2 is FQNNGV in the germline V gene. Study-wide results and limits: Genetic and exposure-history diversity was limited by the few donors.

Each cell subset's genomic DNA was divided evenly among several immunoSEQ plates. Unsorted PBMC replicate PCRs used approximately 300 ng DNA, 25,000 to 35,000 T cell genomes. Data came from immunoSEQ multiplex PCR; TCRdb stores just in-frame clones and leaves some out. The data hold about 490,000 clones, with over 60% observed a single time. Donors, without exception, were Caucasian adults residing in Nashville, Tennessee. This receptor was identified in a woman aged 35 to 49 in good health. Some clones in this sample may be carry-over from other donors' samples. The source material was PBMCs. This chain uses TRBV11-2 with TRBJ2-3; TRBD2 aligns across 11 bases. CDR3 protein: CASRHTTSGRLDTQYF. CDR3 DNA: TGTGCCAGCAGGCATACTACTAGCGGGAGATTAGATACGCAGTATTTT.